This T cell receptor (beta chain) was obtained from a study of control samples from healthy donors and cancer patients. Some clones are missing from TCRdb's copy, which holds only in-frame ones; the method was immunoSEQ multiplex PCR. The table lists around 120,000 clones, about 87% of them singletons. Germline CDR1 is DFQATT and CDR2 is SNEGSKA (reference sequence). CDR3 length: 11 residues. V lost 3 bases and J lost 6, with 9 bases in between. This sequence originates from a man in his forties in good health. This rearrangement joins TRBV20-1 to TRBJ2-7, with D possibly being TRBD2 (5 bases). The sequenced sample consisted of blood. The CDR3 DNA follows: TGCAGTGCTAGGGCGGGTCCCGAGCAGTACTTC. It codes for CSARAGPEQYF.